The rows below give T cell receptor beta chains drawn from one sample of a study of cytomegalovirus exposure and HLA in healthy donors. The assay was immunoSEQ multiplex PCR, and TCRdb's table has in-frame clones only and misses some. This sample contains 53,000 or so clones. The sequencing sample was made of PBMCs. Receptors were obtained from a man between 18 and 29 years old in good health and CMV-seropositive. Each CDR3 is given with its conserved first and last residue. D genes are given only for firm matches.

d_gene	v_gene	j_gene	len	CDR3aa	CDR3nt
TRBD2	TRBV9	TRBJ2-3	17	CASSKLRLAGDADTQYF	TGTGCCAGCAGCAAGCTCAGGCTAGCGGGAGACGCGGATACGCAGTATTTT
TRBD1	TRBV7-9	TRBJ2-7	16	CASSPPRQGKGYEQYF	TGTGCCAGCAGCCCACCCAGACAGGGGAAAGGCTACGAGCAGTACTTC
TRBD1	TRBV4-1	TRBJ1-2	13	CASSQGTGDGYTF	TGCGCCAGCAGCCAGGGGACAGGGGACGGCTACACCTTC
TRBD1	TRBV28	TRBJ1-5	16	CASSSPPGQGNQPQHF	TGTGCCAGCAGTTCCCCTCCGGGACAGGGCAATCAGCCCCAGCATTTT
-	TRBV7-8	TRBJ2-7	15	CASSLMQGSSREQYF	TGTGCCAGCAGCTTAATGCAGGGAAGCTCGAGGGAGCAGTACTTC
TRBD2	TRBV5-1	TRBJ2-7	16	CASSVGVWGGDYEQYF	TGCGCCAGCAGCGTCGGAGTTTGGGGGGGAGACTACGAGCAGTACTTC
-	TRBV6-1	TRBJ2-2	15	CASSADGGFAGELFF	TGTGCCAGCAGTGCTGATGGGGGGTTCGCCGGGGAGCTGTTTTTT
-	TRBV27	TRBJ2-7	15	CASLDSSAGAGEQYF	TGTGCCAGTCTCGATTCCTCGGCAGGGGCGGGCGAGCAGTACTTC
-	TRBV5-8	TRBJ1-3	15	CASSSAKGSGNTIYF	TGTGCCAGCAGCTCAGCGAAAGGCTCTGGAAACACCATATATTTT
TRBD1	TRBV2	TRBJ1-1	14	CASSADREITEAFF	TGTGCCAGCAGCGCAGACAGGGAAATAACTGAAGCTTTCTTT
-	TRBV25-1	TRBJ1-2	12	CASKARNYGYTF	TGTGCCAGCAAGGCCAGGAACTATGGCTACACCTTC
-	TRBV30	TRBJ1-1	14	CAWSDGRENTEAFF	TGTGCCTGGAGTGATGGCAGGGAGAACACTGAAGCTTTCTTT
-	TRBV11-3	TRBJ1-2	13	CASSLRDDYGYTF	TGTGCCAGCAGCTTACGGGATGACTATGGCTACACCTTC
TRBD2	TRBV7-3	TRBJ2-7	14	CASSSGLAGSEQYF	TGTGCCAGCAGCTCGGGACTAGCGGGATCAGAGCAGTACTTC
-	TRBV9	TRBJ1-2	15	CASSQTGSLVGGYTF	TGTGCCAGCAGCCAGACCGGGTCTCTCGTCGGGGGCTACACCTTC
TRBD1	TRBV19	TRBJ2-6	18	CASSDAGTGASGANVLTF	TGTGCCAGTAGTGATGCAGGGACAGGGGCCTCTGGGGCCAACGTCCTGACTTTC
-	TRBV11-2	TRBJ1-3	15	CASSSQAHSGNTIYF	TGTGCCAGCAGCTCTCAGGCACACTCTGGAAACACCATATATTTT